These 14 T cell receptor beta chains originate from one sample sequenced in a study of blood T cell repertoires in COVID-19. TCRdb keeps only in-frame clones here, not all; method: immunoSEQ multiplex PCR. The profile shows 250,000 to 300,000 clones, around nine tenths of them singletons. Input material: peripheral blood. The source is a woman under 40 with COVID-19, enrolled during active disease.

The chain couples TRBV7-3 to TRBJ2-2; D possibly corresponds to TRBD1 (6 bases). The length of the CDR3 is 14 residues. Trimming removed 5 bases from V and 6 bases from J, with 13 bases in between. Germline V lookup: CDR1 SGHTA, CDR2 FQGTGA. Here the CDR3 reads CASSPAGDPGELFF. The CDR3 region has the DNA TGTGCCAGCAGCCCAGCAGGGGATCCCGGGGAGCTGTTTTTT. The whole variable domain, filled in from reference TRBV7-3 and TRBJ2-2, reads GAGVSQTPSNKVTEKGKYVELRCDPISGHTALYWYRQSLGQGPEFLIYFQGTGAADDSGLPNDRFFAVRPEGSVSTLKIQRTERGDSAVYLCASSPAGDPGELFFGEGSRLTVL.

This clone was detected a few times. The chain employs TRBV24-1 and TRBJ2-5, with TRBD2 as a possible D gene (6 bases). Germline V gene lookup returns CDR1 KGHDR and CDR2 SFDVKD. The V gene lost 10 bases and the J gene lost 1 base, with 12 bases spanning the gap. CDR3 length equals 13 residues. CDR3 sequence: CATRDRLQETQYF. The CDR3 bases are TGTGCCACGCGGGACCGACTCCAAGAGACCCAGTACTTC.

The J gene is TRBJ2-5, the V gene TRBV2; 8 nucleotides agree with TRBD2. Unmatched junction bases numbered 16, after V lost 6 bases and J lost 4 bases. This CDR3 region has 17 residues. Per germline, CDR1 SNHLY and CDR2 FYNNEI. The CDR3 DNA is TGTGCCAGCAGATACGGGACTAGGGGGGAGGTAGGAGAGACCCAGTACTTC. Its protein is CASRYGTRGEVGETQYF.

The chain has TRBV7-3 and TRBJ2-1; 7 bases are shared with TRBD2. V shed 5 bases and J 4 bases; nucleotides not matched to a gene: 8. CDR3 length: 15 residues. Germline CDR1 reads SGHTA; CDR2 reads FQGTGA. For the CDR3, the DNA is TGTGCCAGCAGCCCGAGGACTAGTAGGTACAATGAGCAGTTCTTC. This gives the protein CASSPRTSRYNEQFF.

This chain links TRBV2 with TRBJ2-7; D perhaps matches TRBD2 (6 bases). The length of the CDR3 is 16 residues. Germline-derived CDR1 and CDR2 are SNHLY and FYNNEI. The V end was cut by 7 bases, the J end by 0 bases, with 19 bases between. CDR3 sequence (DNA): TGTGCCAGCATGACCCCGGGACCCGGGGGCTCCTACGAGCAGTACTTC. Encoded protein: CASMTPGPGGSYEQYF.

The chain employs TRBV7-3 and TRBJ2-2; TRBD1 matches at 9 bases. The CDR3 has 17 residues. The V gene end was trimmed by 5 bases and the J gene end by 2 bases; junction bases not matched to a gene: 9. From germline, CDR1 is SGHTA and CDR2 FQGTGA. CDR3 protein: CASSASGTGYNTGELFF. In nucleotides, the CDR3 is TGTGCCAGCAGCGCGTCCGGGACAGGGTACAACACCGGGGAGCTGTTTTTT.

This chain joins TRBV9 and TRBJ1-3; the match to TRBD1 covers 7 bases. Looked up from germline, CDR1 is SGDLS and CDR2 is YYNGEE. The ends lost 0 bases at V and 4 bases at J; junction bases unmatched: 7. CDR3 length equals 16 residues. The CDR3 DNA sequence: TGTGCCAGCAGCGTAGGCTCACAGGGGCCGGGAAACACCATATATTTT. Residues: CASSVGSQGPGNTIYF.

The rearrangement links TRBV28 to TRBJ2-7; 7 nucleotides align to TRBD1. This CDR3 spans 14 amino acids. V was pared by 4 bases and J by 9 bases, with 12 bases of the junction left unmatched. Germline values: CDR1 MDHEN, CDR2 SYDVKM. CDR3 sequence reads: CASSSSSDRARQYF. CDR3 DNA sequence: TGTGCCAGCAGTTCTAGCTCCGACAGGGCCCGGCAGTACTTC.

This chain joins TRBV15 and TRBJ1-3; D might be TRBD1 (6 bases). The CDR3 is 14 amino acids. V gave up 5 bases and J gave up 8 bases, with 16 bases separating them. Germline V CDR1 and CDR2: LNHNV, YYDKDF (reference sequence). CDR3: CATSSPNRVDTIYF. CDR3 sequence (DNA): TGTGCCACCAGCTCGCCAAACAGGGTGGACACCATATATTTT.

This clone was seen once. This chain links TRBV24-1 with TRBJ1-1; D is ambiguous. The CDR3 length is 13 residues. Trimming pared 6 bases from V and 5 bases from J, leaving 12 bases between. CDR1 is KGHDR, CDR2 SFDVKD, per germline. CDR3: CATSSNGVTEAFF. DNA for the CDR3: TGTGCCACCAGTTCGAACGGGGTTACTGAAGCTTTCTTT.

This rearrangement joins TRBV11-2 to TRBJ1-1, with 10 nucleotides matching TRBD1. Trimming at V came to 6 bases and at J to 4 bases, leaving 11 bases not matched to a gene. Germline loops: CDR1 SGHAT, CDR2 FQNNGV. This CDR3 is built from 16 residues. In nucleotides, the CDR3 is TGTGCCAGCAGTTGGGACAGGGGTAATCGTGGCACTGAAGCTTTCTTT. Translated, it gives CASSWDRGNRGTEAFF.

This clone came up a few times. The chain uses TRBV6-5 and TRBJ1-1; D not resolved. The CDR3 runs to 14 residues. Per the germline V gene, CDR1 is MNHEY and CDR2 is SVGAGI. Trimming shortened V by 4 bases and J by 1 base, and 10 bases separated the two germline ends. CDR3 region: CASSSTTGNTEAFF. For the CDR3, the DNA is TGTGCCAGCAGTTCCACGACGGGGAACACTGAAGCTTTCTTT.

There are a few counts of this clone. CDR3 sequence reads: CASSYTSTDTQYF. The CDR3 nucleotides read TGTGCCAGCAGTTACACTAGCACAGATACGCAGTATTTT. The V gene is TRBV6-2 or TRBV6-3, the J gene TRBJ2-3; D is ambiguous. Germline CDR1 MNHEY, CDR2 SVGEGT. V was cut by 2 bases and J by 0 bases, with 3 bases left in between. The CDR3 contains 13 residues.

The chain carries TRBV28 and TRBJ2-3; 7 nucleotides agree with TRBD2. The germline V gene has CDR1 MDHEN and CDR2 SYDVKM. This CDR3 contains 15 residues. V dropped 5 bases and J dropped 6; count of bases not matched to a gene: 11. This CDR3 is CASSARLAMGDTQYF. In DNA form, the CDR3 reads TGTGCCAGCAGTGCCCGACTAGCCATGGGGGATACGCAGTATTTT.